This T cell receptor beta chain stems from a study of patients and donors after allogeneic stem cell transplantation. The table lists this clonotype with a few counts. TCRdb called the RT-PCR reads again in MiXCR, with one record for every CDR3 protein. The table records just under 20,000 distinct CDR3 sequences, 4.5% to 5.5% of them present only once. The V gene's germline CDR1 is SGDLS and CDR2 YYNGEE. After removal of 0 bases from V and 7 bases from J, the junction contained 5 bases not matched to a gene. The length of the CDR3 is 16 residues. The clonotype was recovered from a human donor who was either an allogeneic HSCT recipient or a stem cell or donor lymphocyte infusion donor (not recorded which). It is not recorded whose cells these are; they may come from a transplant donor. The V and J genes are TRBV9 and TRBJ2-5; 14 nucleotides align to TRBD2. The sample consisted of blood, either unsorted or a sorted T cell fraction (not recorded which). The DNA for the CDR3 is TGTGCCAGCAGCGTAGGACTAGCGGGGGGGTGGGTGACCCAGTACTTC. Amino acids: CASSVGLAGGWVTQYF. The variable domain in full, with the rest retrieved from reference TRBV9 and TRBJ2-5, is DSGVTQTPKHLITATGQRVTLRCSPRSGDLSVYWYQQSLDQGLQFLIQYYNGEERAKGNILERFSAQQFPDLHSELNLSSLELGDSALYFCASSVGLAGGWVTQYFGPGTRLLVL.